Included here is one T cell receptor (beta chain) sequence, with context. Its binding antigen is unknown. Per-base qualities were not stored, and no clone one base away is much larger. This record comes from a study of blood T cell repertoires in COVID-19 (dated by TCRdb to 2018 to 2020). About the full investigation: Samples from collaborators originated in the United States, Italy and Spain and spanned both the acute and convalescent phases of COVID-19. HLA class I and class II types, where available, came from metadata supplied by the sample provider rather than from assay-based typing. Sample metadata almost always included a de-identified subject ID, COVID-19 status, age in years and sex. The samples were drawn from two sources: the first 160 participants of the ongoing ImmuneRACE study, and 950 to 1,500 subjects contributed by 6 global collaborators. The dataset comprised deeply sampled blood TCRbeta repertoires from subjects exposed to, actively infected with, or recovered from COVID-19. The prospective study material was composed of cDNA or gDNA derived from T cells, B-cell-depleted T cells, or PBMCs. The repertoires were released in a freely available public database meant as a resource for research on the immune response to SARS-CoV-2. What the authors observed across the whole study: The quantity of clinical and demographic metadata differed by source and by participant and was supplied without curation.

TCRbeta CDR3 regions were amplified from genomic DNA by means of the immunoSEQ Assay, a bias-controlled multiplex PCR. The study's own analysis went as follows. The number of nucleated cells in each sample was estimated from the amplification of reference gene primers within the assay. To quantify the absolute abundance of each unique TCRbeta CDR3 rearrangement, sequence reads were collapsed and filtered. For each sample, productive Simpson clonality was calculated as the square root of Simpson's diversity index over productive rearrangements. TCRdb took over this immuneACCESS table, retaining in-frame rearrangements with V and J assigned. Such tables are incomplete; in checked studies, under half of the missing clones stem from an unresolved V gene, and the remainder is unexplained. V, J and clone size are taken as reported in that table, and D and trimming were inferred from the DNA itself. Counted in this sample were about 71,000 clones; 75% to 90% of them appeared once. Approximately 2.9% of the sample lies in the top ten.

Each collaborating institution followed its own protocols to collect whole blood in K2EDTA tubes. For TCRbeta analysis, collaborators shipped samples as frozen whole blood, isolated PBMCs, or DNA extracted from either of those sample types. The trim is 3 bases for V and 9 bases for J, with a gap of 12 bases between the germline ends. Measured from the cysteine to the phenylalanine, the CDR3 is 13 residues long. This entry keeps only the CDR3 DNA: 39 bases, framed from base 1. In the germline V gene (reference sequence), CDR1 corresponds to MNHEY and CDR2 to SMNVEV. Specimen: peripheral blood. This sequence was found in a man aged 45-65 years with acute or convalescent COVID-19. This sequence uses TRBV27 and TRBJ1-5; the D region possibly corresponds to TRBD1 (5 bases align). The CDR3 corresponds to CASSLFQGPPQHF. In nucleotides, the sequence is TGTGCCAGCAGTTTGTTCCAGGGCCCGCCCCAGCATTTT.